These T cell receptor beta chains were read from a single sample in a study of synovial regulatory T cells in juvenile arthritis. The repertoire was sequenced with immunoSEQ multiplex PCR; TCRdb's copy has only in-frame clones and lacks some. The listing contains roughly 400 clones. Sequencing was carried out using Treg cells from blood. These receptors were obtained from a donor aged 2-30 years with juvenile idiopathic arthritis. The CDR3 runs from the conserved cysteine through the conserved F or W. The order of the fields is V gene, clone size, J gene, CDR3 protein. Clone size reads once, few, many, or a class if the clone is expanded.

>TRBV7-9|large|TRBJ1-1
CASSDGLGTEAFF
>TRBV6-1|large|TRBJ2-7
CASSGQGLYYEQYF
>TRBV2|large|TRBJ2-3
CASSPSDTQYF
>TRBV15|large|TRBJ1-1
CATSSHKDPEAFF
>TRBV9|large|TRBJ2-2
CASSVGATGELFF
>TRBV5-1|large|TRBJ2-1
CASSLVSSHHSYNEQFF
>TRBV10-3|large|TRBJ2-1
CAIMDPGGEQFF
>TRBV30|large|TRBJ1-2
CAWSVARTYGYTF
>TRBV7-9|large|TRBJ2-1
CASSSPGPLSSYNEQFF
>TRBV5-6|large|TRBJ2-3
CASSFGQVTDTQYF
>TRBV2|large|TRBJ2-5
CASNQDREETQYF
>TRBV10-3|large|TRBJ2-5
CAISSSGGGETQYF
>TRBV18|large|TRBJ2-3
CASSPEEGDTQYF
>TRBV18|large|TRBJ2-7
CASSPPVRGGSYEQYF
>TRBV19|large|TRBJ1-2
CASRRFEQGAPGYTF
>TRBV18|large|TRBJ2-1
CASSPYQQDEQFF
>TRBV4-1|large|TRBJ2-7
CASSQLPGGAGYEQYF
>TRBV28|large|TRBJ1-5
CASGSTGDNQPQHF
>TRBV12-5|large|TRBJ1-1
CASGLTGVTEAFF
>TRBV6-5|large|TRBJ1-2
CASTPGLSYGYTF
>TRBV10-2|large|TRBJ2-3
CASSTSGGTDTQYF
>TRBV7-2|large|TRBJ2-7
CASSFTGGYEQYF
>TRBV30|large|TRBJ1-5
CAWSPLNAVSNQPQHF
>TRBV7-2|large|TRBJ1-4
CASSPRATNEKLFF
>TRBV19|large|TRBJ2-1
CASSKRQDPYNEQFF
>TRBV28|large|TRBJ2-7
CASSRDSPWEQYF
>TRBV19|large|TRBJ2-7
CASSVGQGGYEQYF
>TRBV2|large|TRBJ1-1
CASNRDRGLTEAFF
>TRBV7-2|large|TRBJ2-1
CASSLLWGSSYNEQFF
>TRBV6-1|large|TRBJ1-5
CASDRVGNQPQHF
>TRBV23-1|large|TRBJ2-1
CASSQTFHPRGEDRSSYNEQFF
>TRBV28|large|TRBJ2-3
CASSYPPRDTQYF
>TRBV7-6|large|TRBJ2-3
CASSDRGTDTQYF
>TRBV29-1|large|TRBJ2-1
CSVKTGSEQFF
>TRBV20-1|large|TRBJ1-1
CSAINTEAFF
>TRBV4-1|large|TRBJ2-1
CASSPRGVSDTYNEQFF
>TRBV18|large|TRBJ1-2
CASSQGTVQDYGYTF
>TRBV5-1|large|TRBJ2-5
CASSRTSGVETQYF
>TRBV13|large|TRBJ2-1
CASSFLGGGAPYEQFF
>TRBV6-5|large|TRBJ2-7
CASRPPGQGVYEQYF
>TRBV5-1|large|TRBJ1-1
CASSGGTELNTEAFF
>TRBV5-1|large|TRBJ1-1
CASSLTLDEAFF
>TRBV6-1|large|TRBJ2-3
CATRERRGNLDTQYF
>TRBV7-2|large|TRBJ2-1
CASSSGLAGASEQFF
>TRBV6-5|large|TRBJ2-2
CASSYSPRTGELFF
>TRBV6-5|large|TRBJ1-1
CASSYSRLNTEAFF
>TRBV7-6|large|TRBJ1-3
CASSLAAGSGNTIYF
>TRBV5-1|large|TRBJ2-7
CASSLDRGYEQYF
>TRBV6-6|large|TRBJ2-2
CASSYSTWEGPGELFF
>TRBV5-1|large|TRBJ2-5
CASSPNQETQYF
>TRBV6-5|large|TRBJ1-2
CASSYGYDRGLGYTF
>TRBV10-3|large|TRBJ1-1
CAIRTGANTEAFF
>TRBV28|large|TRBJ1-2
CASKTGGGGGYTF